Each of the 30 T cell receptor beta chains below was sequenced from the same sample in a study of blood T cell repertoires in COVID-19. Clones were read by immunoSEQ multiplex PCR, and TCRdb kept only the in-frame ones, dropping some. The sample lists roughly 150,000 clones, 80% to 90% occurring once. Sample: peripheral blood. Every receptor here comes from a woman in her sixties with active COVID-19.

This clone was seen just once. The chain joins TRBV6-2 or TRBV6-3 to TRBJ2-5, with 13 bases aligning to TRBD2. The V gene end was trimmed by 6 bases and the J gene end by 3 bases; junction bases not matched to a gene: 10. The germline V gene encodes CDR1 MNHEY and CDR2 SVGEGT. The CDR3 consists of 17 residues. CDR3 loop: CASSPGTSGISEETQYF. As DNA, the CDR3 is TGTGCCAGCAGCCCTGGGACTAGCGGGATTAGCGAAGAGACCCAGTACTTC.

This clone was seen just once. J is TRBJ1-1 and V is TRBV19, with 9 nucleotides matching TRBD1. This CDR3 is 15 amino acids long. Germline values: CDR1 LNHDA, CDR2 SQIVND (reference sequence). Trimming at V came to 7 bases and at J to 2 bases, leaving 8 bases not matched to a gene. The CDR3 region is CASKVPGQGNTEAFF. Here the CDR3 DNA reads TGTGCCAGTAAGGTCCCGGGACAGGGAAACACTGAAGCTTTCTTT.

About this clone itself: Germline and junction disagree at one end, which may indicate a read error. The chain joins TRBV6-4 to TRBJ1-2; D perhaps matches TRBD1 (5 bases). Germline V gene data show CDR1 as MRHNA and CDR2 as SNTAGT. The CDR3 is 14 amino acids. The CDR3 sequence is CASRDSQGPYGYTF. The DNA for the CDR3 is TGTGCCAGCAGAGACTCCCAGGGCCCCTATGGCTACACCTTC.

The chain combines TRBV9 with TRBJ2-1; 8 nucleotides align to TRBD1. Unmatched junction bases numbered 4, after V lost 3 bases and J lost 2 bases. The length of the CDR3 is 15 residues. In germline, CDR1 is SGDLS, CDR2 YYNGEE. DNA of the CDR3: TGTGCCAGCAGCGCTAGGGACAGGCCCTACAATGAGCAGTTCTTC. Protein product: CASSARDRPYNEQFF. Using reference TRBV9 and TRBJ2-1 for the parts outside the CDR3, the full variable domain is DSGVTQTPKHLITATGQRVTLRCSPRSGDLSVYWYQQSLDQGLQFLIQYYNGEERAKGNILERFSAQQFPDLHSELNLSSLELGDSALYFCASSARDRPYNEQFFGPGTRLTVL.

The gene calls are TRBV5-1 and TRBJ1-3, with D possibly matching TRBD1 (5 bases). V lost 4 bases and J 3 bases, leaving 17 bases between the germline ends. The CDR3 loop spans 16 amino acids. Germline-derived CDR1 and CDR2 are SGHRS and YFSETQ. The CDR3 protein is CASSPQGVSFGNTIYF. CDR3 sequence (DNA): TGCGCCAGCAGCCCCCAAGGGGTGAGTTTTGGAAACACCATATATTTT.

The CDR3: CASSLETGGYNEQFF. DNA of the CDR3: TGTGCCAGCAGCTTAGAGACAGGGGGATACAATGAGCAGTTCTTC. The V call is TRBV7-9, the J call TRBJ2-1; 9 positions match TRBD1. Germline-derived CDR1 and CDR2 are SEHNR and FQNEAQ (reference sequence). This CDR3 has 15 amino acids. V lost 1 base to trimming and J lost 4 bases; unmatched junction nucleotides: 2.

The chain employs TRBV28 and TRBJ1-1; D is possibly TRBD1 (6 bases). Looked up from germline, CDR1 is MDHEN and CDR2 is SYDVKM. This CDR3 has 11 residues. Between the trimmed V and J ends, which lost 6 bases and 10 bases, there was a span of 12 bases. The CDR3 sequence: CASRDTGRAFF. The CDR3 bases are TGTGCCAGCAGGGACACAGGGAGAGCTTTCTTT.

The rearrangement uses TRBV5-1 and TRBJ2-7; 10 bases map to TRBD2. In germline, CDR1 is SGHRS, CDR2 YFSETQ. The V and J ends lost 5 bases and 0 bases, in that order; junction bases with no gene match: 5. The CDR3 runs to 15 residues. CDR3 nucleotides: TGCGCCAGCAGAGCTGGACTAGCGGTCTCCTACGAGCAGTACTTC. Translation: CASRAGLAVSYEQYF.

This rearrangement joins TRBV11-2 to TRBJ2-7, with TRBD2 as a possible D gene (6 bases). The V end was cut by 6 bases, the J end by 3 bases, with 12 bases between. The CDR3 extends over 13 amino acids. Germline lookup yields CDR1 SGHAT and CDR2 FQNNGV. CDR3 nucleotide sequence: TGTGCCAGCAGTTTCTGGCGGGACTACGAGCAGTACTTC. This codes for CASSFWRDYEQYF.

This clone occurred once. J is TRBJ1-4 and V is TRBV18; 8 bases match TRBD1. The CDR3 has 16 residues. The V segment lost 1 base and the J segment 5 bases; nucleotides outside the gene matches: 6. Germline V gene data show CDR1 as KGHSH and CDR2 as LQKENI. CDR3 DNA: TGTGCCAGCTCACCACAGAGACAGGGGTCGAATGAAAAACTGTTTTTT. Protein: CASSPQRQGSNEKLFF. Complete variable domain (other parts from reference TRBV18 and TRBJ1-4): NAGVMQNPRHLVRRRGQEARLRCSPMKGHSHVYWYRQLPEEGLKFMVYLQKENIIDESGMPKERFSAEFPKEGPSILRIQQVVRGDSAAYFCASSPQRQGSNEKLFFGSGTQLSVL.

The table lists this clone with a count of one. The V gene is TRBV3-1 (or the pseudogene TRBV3-2), the J gene TRBJ1-2; D not certain. Germline CDR1 LGHDT, CDR2 YNNKEL (reference sequence). The CDR3 is made up of 18 amino acids. V lost 1 base and J 1 base, leaving 19 bases between the germline ends. This CDR3 is CASSQGAARLSVNYGYTF. The DNA of the CDR3 is TGTGCCAGCAGCCAAGGGGCAGCCCGCCTAAGTGTTAACTATGGCTACACCTTC.

The genes are TRBV28 and TRBJ2-3; 10 nucleotides agree with TRBD2. This CDR3 has 16 residues. Germline V gives CDR1 MDHEN, CDR2 SYDVKM. J gave up 2 bases and V 5 bases, and 7 bases lay outside the gene matches. The CDR3 spells CASSPILAGLTDTQYF. DNA of the CDR3: TGTGCCAGCAGTCCTATACTAGCGGGACTCACAGATACGCAGTATTTT.

This clone was seen a few times. This chain connects TRBV2 to TRBJ2-7; TRBD2 might be the D (5 bases). Trimming shortened V by 7 bases and J by 1 base, and 11 bases separated the two germline ends. The CDR3 runs to 13 residues. Per germline, CDR1 SNHLY and CDR2 FYNNEI. CDR3: CASTQDWSYEQYF. CDR3 nucleotide sequence: TGTGCCAGCACCCAGGACTGGTCCTACGAGCAGTACTTC.

This chain connects TRBV5-1 to TRBJ2-7, with TRBD2 matching 10 bases. The CDR3 contains 14 residues. Germline V lookup: CDR1 SGHRS, CDR2 YFSETQ. V was pared by 3 bases and J by 2 bases, with 2 bases of the junction left unmatched. CDR3 DNA: TGCGCCAGCAGCTCGGGGACTAGCGCCTACGAGCAGTACTTC. Residues: CASSSGTSAYEQYF.

V is TRBV5-1 and J is TRBJ2-7; possible D gene TRBD2, 5 bases. Germline loops: CDR1 SGHRS, CDR2 YFSETQ. Trimming pared 2 bases from V and 7 bases from J, leaving 7 bases between. The CDR3 sequence is 11 residues long. The CDR3 sequence: CASSFGEEQYF. In nucleotides, the CDR3 is TGCGCCAGCAGCTTCGGGGAGGAGCAGTACTTC.

V and J are TRBV10-1 and TRBJ2-5; TRBD2 agrees at 8 bases. The CDR3 length is 14 residues. The V and J ends lost 4 bases and 2 bases, in that order; junction bases with no gene match: 3. The germline CDR1 and CDR2 sequences are WNHNN and SYGVQD (reference sequence). The DNA of the CDR3 is TGCGCCAGCAGTGGAGCGGGAGAGCAAGAGACCCAGTACTTC. Translating it yields CASSGAGEQETQYF.

The V call is TRBV10-1, the J call TRBJ1-2; D gene unclear. Trimming took off 5 bases at V and 4 bases at J, with 11 bases between the two ends. CDR3 length equals 13 residues. Germline CDR1 WNHNN, CDR2 SYGVQD (reference sequence). Here the CDR3 DNA reads TGCGCCAGCAGTAGGACGGGATCCTATGGCTACACCTTC. Protein sequence: CASSRTGSYGYTF.

The V and J genes are TRBV28 and TRBJ1-4; possible D gene TRBD1, 5 bases. Trimming stripped 4 bases from V and 14 bases from J, with 17 bases between. The CDR3 covers 13 residues. The germline gives CDR1 MDHEN, CDR2 SYDVKM. This chain's CDR3 is CASSSPRRQGLFF. DNA for the CDR3: TGTGCCAGCAGTTCCCCGAGGCGTCAGGGCCTGTTTTTT.

The gene calls are TRBV10-2 and TRBJ2-3; TRBD2 matches 7 bases. CDR1 and CDR2 (germline): WSHSY, SAAADI. Trimming at V came to 8 bases and at J to 2 bases, leaving 10 bases not matched to a gene. The CDR3 runs to 15 residues. In nucleotides, the CDR3 is TGCGCCAGCGGTTCTTTAGCGGGCAACACAGATACGCAGTATTTT. Translation gives CASGSLAGNTDTQYF.

V gene TRBV18 combines with J gene TRBJ2-7; TRBD2 agrees at 8 bases. Germline loops: CDR1 KGHSH, CDR2 LQKENI. The V and J ends lost 3 bases and 7 bases, in that order; junction bases with no gene match: 5. The CDR3 loop spans 13 amino acids. CDR3 sequence reads: CASSPSGMGEQYF. The CDR3 DNA follows: TGTGCCAGCTCACCTAGCGGGATGGGTGAGCAGTACTTC.

This clone turned up a few times. The chain joins TRBV25-1 to TRBJ2-2, with a possible D match to TRBD1 (6 bases). The germline V gene encodes CDR1 MGHDK and CDR2 SYGVNS. The germline V and J ends were trimmed by 6 bases and 3 bases, with 11 bases remaining between them. The CDR3 consists of 14 residues. The CDR3: CASRPSGDTGELFF. CDR3 DNA sequence: TGTGCCAGCAGACCATCAGGGGACACCGGGGAGCTGTTTTTT.

The V call is TRBV3-1 (or the pseudogene TRBV3-2), the J call TRBJ2-2, with 8 bases that match TRBD1. CDR1 and CDR2 (germline): LGHDT, YNNKEL (reference sequence). The CDR3 spans 17 residues. V gave up 0 bases and J gave up 0 bases; unmatched junction bases: 3. The CDR3 here is CASSQDRGPPNTGELFF. Here the CDR3 DNA reads TGTGCCAGCAGCCAAGACAGGGGGCCACCGAACACCGGGGAGCTGTTTTTT.

The chain joins TRBV6-2 or TRBV6-3 to TRBJ2-2; the D is unclear. The CDR3 is made up of 12 amino acids. V gave up 5 bases and J gave up 3 bases, with 4 bases separating them. The germline CDR1 and CDR2 sequences are MNHEY and SVGEGT. CDR3 sequence: CASSPDTGELFF. CDR3 bases: TGTGCCAGCAGTCCAGACACCGGGGAGCTGTTTTTT.

This chain links TRBV30 with TRBJ1-2, with 8 bases fitting TRBD1. CDR3 length equals 13 residues. Trimming removed 2 bases from V and 10 bases from J; junction bases left unmatched: 9. CDR1 is GTSNPN, CDR2 SVGIG, per germline (reference sequence). CDR3 in DNA: TGTGCCTGGAGTTCAGGGGGCTGGAGTTACTACACCTTC. Protein: CAWSSGGWSYYTF.

The gene calls are TRBV10-3 and TRBJ2-7, with D perhaps matching TRBD1 (6 bases). This CDR3 has 14 residues. The germline V and J ends were trimmed by 7 bases and 0 bases, with 13 bases remaining between them. Germline-derived CDR1 and CDR2 are ENHRY and SYGVKD. In DNA form, the CDR3 reads TGTGCCATCAAGAGGACAGAAAGCTCCTACGAGCAGTACTTC. Its protein product is CAIKRTESSYEQYF.

The V and J genes are TRBV27 and TRBJ2-3; tentative D call: TRBD1 (6 bases). Germline CDR1 and CDR2: MNHEY and SMNVEV (reference sequence). The length of the CDR3 is 15 residues. V was clipped by 5 bases and J by 8 bases, with 20 bases between them. CDR3 DNA sequence: TGTGCCAGCAGTCTGCGACAGGCCGGCTTAAGTACGCAGTATTTT. It is translated as CASSLRQAGLSTQYF.

This clone was found once. The V gene is TRBV2, the J gene TRBJ1-1, with 8 bases identical to TRBD1. The CDR3 has 14 residues. Trimming cost V 6 bases and J 1 base; bases outside gene matches: 4. Germline V gene sequence: CDR1 SNHLY, CDR2 FYNNEI. CDR3 sequence reads: CASRLQGGNTEAFF. In nucleotides, the CDR3 is TGTGCCAGCAGATTACAGGGGGGGAACACTGAAGCTTTCTTT.

The J gene is TRBJ2-2, the V gene TRBV15; 8 nucleotides align to TRBD1. V dropped 0 bases and J dropped 4; count of bases not matched to a gene: 10. Germline V CDR1 and CDR2: LNHNV, YYDKDF (reference sequence). CDR3 length: 18 amino acids. CDR3 DNA sequence: TGTGCCACCAGCAGAGATAGGGGGACAGGTACTGGCACCGGGGAGCTGTTTTTT. Translating gives CATSRDRGTGTGTGELFF.

This rearrangement joins TRBV3-1 (or the pseudogene TRBV3-2) to TRBJ2-7, with 7 bases matching TRBD1. Germline CDR1 and CDR2: LGHDT and YNNKEL (reference sequence). With V trimmed by 4 bases and J by 3 bases, 24 bases remained unmatched. CDR3 length equals 20 residues. The CDR3 here is CASSRPSTSSLGQVGYEQYF. The CDR3 nucleotides are TGTGCCAGCAGCCGACCATCCACGTCCTCACTCGGACAGGTTGGCTACGAGCAGTACTTC.

The chain couples TRBV15 to TRBJ2-7; tentative D call: TRBD2 (6 bases). Per germline, CDR1 LNHNV and CDR2 YYDKDF (reference sequence). CDR3 length: 13 residues. V lost 7 bases and J lost 4, with 14 bases in between. The CDR3 here is CATTRAGIYEQYF. The CDR3, as DNA: TGTGCCACCACCAGGGCGGGGATTTACGAGCAGTACTTC.